This TCR beta chain was captured in a study of blood T cell repertoires in COVID-19. Generated by immunoSEQ multiplex PCR, the TCRdb table keeps only in-frame clones and is missing some. The sample lists some 200,000 clones; roughly 89% were seen once. Trimming shortened V by 3 bases and J by 0 bases, and 10 bases separated the two germline ends. The CDR3 loop spans 15 amino acids. Germline assignment: CDR1 PRHDT and CDR2 FYEKMQ (reference sequence). What was sequenced was peripheral blood. The source of this sequence is a man between 18 and 29 years old with active or convalescent COVID-19. This chain uses TRBV13 with TRBJ2-3; tentatively, D is TRBD1 (6 bases). CDR3 loop: CASSLGASSTDTQYF. In nucleotides, the CDR3 is TGTGCCAGCAGCTTGGGGGCGTCTAGCACAGATACGCAGTATTTT.